The rows below give T cell receptor beta chains drawn from one sample of a study of neurological immune-mediated disorders. TCRdb redid the calling of the 5' RACE reads with MiXCR, one entry per CDR3 protein. The table lists approximately 130,000 distinct CDR3 sequences, roughly 3.2% of them singletons. The material sequenced was PBMCs. These receptors were collected from a woman between 25 and 40 years old with multiple sclerosis. CDR3s include the opening cysteine and the closing phenylalanine or tryptophan. A D gene is named only where the DNA matches it firmly. The size entry is marked missing in some rows and otherwise reads once, few, many or a size class.

v_gene	j_gene	d_gene	abundance	CDR3aa	CDR3nt
TRBV7-2	TRBJ2-1	.	many	CASSFTVSSYNEQFF	TGTGCCAGCAGCTTTACAGTAAGCTCCTACAATGAGCAGTTCTTC
TRBV20-1	TRBJ2-6	.	many	CSAREGAIGANVLTF	TGCAGTGCTAGAGAAGGGGCAATCGGGGCCAACGTCCTGACTTTC
TRBV4-3	TRBJ1-2	.	many	CASSQQGDGYTF	TGTGCCAGTAGTCAGCAGGGCGATGGCTACACCTTC
TRBV4-3	TRBJ2-1	.	many	CASSQDIGQSAINEQFF	TGCGCCAGCAGCCAAGATATCGGACAGTCGGCAATAAATGAGCAGTTCTTC
TRBV19	TRBJ2-7	TRBD1	many	CASSIRGTGGTYEQYF	TGTGCCAGTAGTATAAGAGGAACAGGGGGGACCTACGAGCAGTACTTC
TRBV20-1	TRBJ1-1	.	many	CSATGFSDLRAFF	TGCAGTGCAACAGGGTTTAGCGACCTAAGGGCTTTCTTT
TRBV6-2/TRBV6-3	TRBJ1-5	.	many	CASSYSIQPQHF	TGTGCCAGCAGTTACTCGATCCAGCCCCAGCATTTT
TRBV2	TRBJ2-5	.	many	CASRNREQETQYF	TGTGCCAGCAGGAACAGGGAACAAGAGACCCAGTACTTC
TRBV9	TRBJ2-7	.	.	CASSVGEGPYEQYF	TGTGCCAGCAGCGTTGGGGAAGGGCCCTACGAGCAGTACTTC
TRBV6-2/TRBV6-3	TRBJ2-7	TRBD2	many	CASATRTSGRYEQYF	TGTGCCAGCGCAACCAGGACTAGCGGGAGGTACGAGCAGTACTTC
TRBV7-9	TRBJ1-2	.	.	CASSSGLLYGYTF	TGTGCCAGCAGTTCAGGGCTCCTCTACGGCTACACCTTC
TRBV9	TRBJ1-1	.	many	CASSGLGTPRDTEAFF	TGTGCCAGCAGCGGCTTGGGGACCCCAAGGGACACTGAAGCTTTCTTT
TRBV20-1	TRBJ2-1	.	many	CSAPGRNRYNEQFF	TGCAGTGCCCCGGGACGGAACCGTTACAATGAGCAGTTCTTC
TRBV7-9	TRBJ1-2	.	many	CASSSTWYGYTF	TGTGCCAGCAGCTCTACATGGTATGGCTACACCTTC
TRBV5-1	TRBJ2-2	.	many	CASSLEGATGELFF	TGCGCCAGCAGCTTGGAGGGAGCCACCGGGGAGCTGTTTTTT
TRBV15	TRBJ2-3	TRBD1	many	CATQFNRGRTDTQYF	TGTGCCACCCAATTTAACAGGGGACGCACAGATACGCAGTATTTT
TRBV27	TRBJ1-5	.	many	CASSLSGDQPQHF	TGTGCCAGCAGTTTATCAGGGGACCAGCCCCAGCATTTT
TRBV7-9	TRBJ2-1	TRBD2	many	CASSMPGLPRSSYNEQFF	TGTGCCAGCAGCATGCCGGGACTACCCCGCTCCTCCTACAATGAGCAGTTCTTC
TRBV4-3	TRBJ2-7	TRBD1	many	CASSLGGSLEQYF	TGCGCCAGCAGCCTAGGGGGCTCGTTGGAGCAGTACTTC
TRBV27	TRBJ1-1	.	many	CASNQQGNTEAFF	TGTGCCAGCAATCAACAGGGGAACACTGAAGCTTTCTTT
TRBV12-3/TRBV12-4	TRBJ1-1	.	many	CASSLGARSAEAFF	TGTGCCAGCAGTTTGGGGGCCAGATCGGCTGAAGCTTTCTTT
TRBV19	TRBJ1-2	.	many	CASSKEYYGYTF	TGTGCCAGTAGTAAGGAATACTATGGCTACACCTTC
TRBV7-9	TRBJ2-4	.	many	CAGGDKNIQYF	TGTGCCGGCGGGGACAAAAACATTCAGTACTTC
TRBV12-3/TRBV12-4	TRBJ1-1	TRBD1	many	CASSLGQGKFEAFF	TGTGCCAGCAGCCTCGGACAGGGGAAGTTTGAAGCTTTCTTT
TRBV7-2	TRBJ2-7	.	many	CASSLPRTDYEQYF	TGTGCCAGCAGCTTACCTCGGACGGACTACGAGCAGTACTTC
TRBV20-1	TRBJ2-2	.	many	CSARSGLSGELFF	TGCAGTGCTAGATCAGGGTTATCCGGGGAGCTGTTTTTT
TRBV12-3/TRBV12-4	TRBJ1-1	TRBD1	many	CASSLKGAGYTEAFF	TGTGCCAGCAGTTTAAAGGGGGCGGGGTACACTGAAGCTTTCTTT
TRBV7-6	TRBJ2-5	.	many	CASSLAGHSQETQYF	TGTGCCAGCAGCTTAGCGGGACACAGTCAAGAGACCCAGTACTTC
TRBV20-1	TRBJ1-5	.	many	CSSGASGNQPQHF	TGCAGTTCGGGGGCTAGCGGCAATCAGCCCCAGCATTTT
TRBV5-1	TRBJ2-3	.	.	CASSLGPTLTDTQYF	TGCGCCAGCAGCTTGGGCCCTACACTTACAGATACGCAGTATTTT
TRBV20-1	TRBJ1-5	.	many	CSAQPSGKDQPQHF	TGCAGTGCTCAACCTTCAGGGAAGGATCAGCCCCAGCATTTT
TRBV9	TRBJ2-3	TRBD2	many	CASSPSGVSTDTQYF	TGTGCCAGCAGCCCCAGCGGGGTAAGCACAGATACGCAGTATTTT
TRBV28	TRBJ2-7	TRBD1	many	CASSLLGQVLTYEQYF	TGTGCCAGCAGTTTATTAGGACAGGTCTTAACCTACGAGCAGTACTTC
TRBV6-5	TRBJ2-7	.	many	CASSYSSANYEQYF	TGTGCCAGCAGTTACTCTTCAGCGAACTACGAGCAGTACTTC
TRBV20-1	TRBJ2-7	TRBD2	few	CSAIIAGHSYEQYF	TGCAGTGCTATTATAGCGGGCCACTCCTACGAGCAGTACTTC
TRBV10-3	TRBJ1-1	.	many	CAISGGVHEAFF	TGTGCCATCAGTGGGGGTGTGCATGAAGCTTTCTTT
TRBV7-8	TRBJ1-2	.	many	CASSFRGGRDYGYTF	TGTGCCAGCAGCTTTCGGGGCGGCCGAGACTATGGCTACACCTTC
TRBV5-1	TRBJ2-7	.	many	CASSLGMGGVEQYF	TGCGCCAGCAGCTTGGGGATGGGGGGAGTCGAGCAGTACTTC
TRBV12-3/TRBV12-4	TRBJ1-5	TRBD1	many	CASSITGAGQPQHF	TGTGCCAGCAGCATAACAGGGGCTGGTCAGCCCCAGCATTTT
TRBV6-2/TRBV6-3	TRBJ2-7	.	many	CASSYSSGPLPYEQYF	TGTGCCAGCAGTTACTCATCAGGGCCGCTACCCTACGAGCAGTACTTC
TRBV5-1	TRBJ2-3	.	many	CASSLPGTDTQYF	TGCGCCAGCAGCTTGCCCGGCACAGATACGCAGTATTTT
TRBV20-1	TRBJ2-7	TRBD2	many	CSAREGLADYEQYF	TGCAGTGCAAGGGAGGGACTAGCGGACTACGAGCAGTACTTC
TRBV20-1	TRBJ2-2	.	many	CSARVSLNTGELFF	TGCAGTGCTAGAGTGAGTCTGAACACCGGGGAGCTGTTTTTT
TRBV15	TRBJ2-1	TRBD2	many	CATSRDHGGAGEQFF	TGTGCCACCAGCAGAGACCACGGGGGGGCCGGGGAGCAGTTCTTC
TRBV5-4	TRBJ2-5	TRBD2	many	CASRTTSGGAETQYF	TGTGCCAGCAGGACGACTAGCGGGGGGGCAGAGACCCAGTACTTC
TRBV20-1	TRBJ2-7	.	many	CSACDLGYEQYF	TGCAGTGCGTGTGACCTGGGCTACGAGCAGTACTTC
TRBV6-2/TRBV6-3	TRBJ2-7	.	many	CASSLVYEQYF	TGTGCCAGCAGTCTGGTCTACGAGCAGTACTTC
TRBV6-2/TRBV6-3	TRBJ2-7	TRBD1	many	CATRTGVSYEQYF	TGTGCCACACGGACAGGGGTCTCCTACGAGCAGTACTTC
TRBV12-2	TRBJ1-2	.	many	CASRLGDSSNYGYTF	TGTGCAAGTCGCTTAGGGGACAGCTCTAACTATGGCTACACCTTC
TRBV18	TRBJ2-5	.	many	CASSPGVVVFEETQYF	TGTGCCAGCTCACCAGGCGTGGTAGTCTTCGAAGAGACCCAGTACTTC
TRBV20-1	TRBJ2-5	.	many	CSARVGGTFQETQYF	TGCAGTGCTAGAGTAGGGGGGACCTTCCAAGAGACCCAGTACTTC
TRBV6-5	TRBJ1-2	TRBD1	many	CASSLTGDNYGYTF	TGTGCCAGCAGCTTGACAGGGGATAACTATGGCTACACCTTC
TRBV7-2	TRBJ2-3	.	many	CASSLIGFGTDTQYF	TGTGCCAGCAGCCTCATCGGGTTTGGAACAGATACGCAGTATTTT
TRBV15	TRBJ1-6	.	few	CATSRDNSPLHF	TGTGCCACCAGCAGAGATAACTCACCCCTCCACTTT
TRBV20-1	TRBJ2-2	TRBD2	many	CSARAGISGGQNTGELFF	TGCAGTGCACGGGCCGGGATTAGCGGGGGCCAGAACACCGGGGAGCTGTTTTTT
TRBV5-1	TRBJ1-1	.	many	CASSLTLSRVEAFF	TGCGCCAGCAGCTTGACCTTGTCCAGGGTCGAAGCTTTCTTT
TRBV20-1	TRBJ1-1	.	many	CSARVPNMATEAFF	TGCAGTGCTAGAGTCCCAAACATGGCTACTGAAGCTTTCTTT
TRBV5-1	TRBJ2-7	.	few	CASSLAGAGYEQYF	TGCGCCAGCAGCTTGGCTGGGGCAGGGTACGAGCAGTACTTC
TRBV12-3/TRBV12-4	TRBJ2-2	.	many	CASSFPRLGDTGELFF	TGTGCCAGCAGTTTCCCCAGGCTAGGGGACACCGGGGAGCTGTTTTTT